This T cell receptor (beta chain) was identified in a study of tumor-infiltrating lymphocytes in primary liver carcinoma. On the study more broadly: Donors underwent surgery for histopathologically diagnosed primary liver carcinoma. Sample counts of productive TCRbeta reads spanned roughly 3.65 to 8 million; these counts were similar across tissue types.

Concerning this clonotype itself: Its antigen is currently unknown. The junction departs from germline at one end; a sequencing error may be responsible.

The authors took blood RNA from unsorted whole blood and also extracted germline DNA. Study results and limitations: Whereas tumor region pairs overlapped more, tumor-adjacent and tumor-blood pairs overlapped less. Tumor samples exhibited a significantly greater top-250-clone fraction than blood samples (p = 0.039).

TCR beta cDNA was reverse-transcribed from roughly 520 ng of total RNA. The reaction used a constant-region primer and ProtoScript II reverse transcriptase. Investigators got TCR beta libraries out of three nested multiplex PCR rounds, done with slightly modified ARM-PCR. MiXCR, run by TCRdb on the multiplex PCR reads, gives a single entry per CDR3 protein. The profile shows more than 150,000 distinct CDR3 sequences, less than 65% of them singletons. The source of this sequence is a man aged 35 to 55 with primary liver carcinoma and hepatitis B virus infection. The sequencing input was peripheral blood.

The CDR3 loop is CASPPPGQLMNTEAFF. DNA of the CDR3: TGTGCCAGCCCACCACCGGGACAACTTATGAACACCGAAGCTTTCTTT. The J gene is TRBJ1-1, the V gene TRBV12-3 or TRBV12-4; D is possibly TRBD1 (6 bases). This CDR3 spans 16 amino acids.